The 9 T cell receptor beta chains below all came from one sample that was sequenced in a study of blood T cell repertoires in COVID-19. Some clones are missing from TCRdb's copy, which holds only in-frame ones; the method was immunoSEQ multiplex PCR. The sample has 150,000 to 200,000 clones; about four fifths are singletons. Specimen: PBMCs or T cells enriched from blood (not recorded which). These receptors all stem from a man aged 50 to 60 who had recovered from COVID-19.

The chain joins TRBV29-1 to TRBJ2-1; 11 positions agree with TRBD2. Germline-derived CDR1 and CDR2 are SQVTM and ANQGSEA. The CDR3 runs to 15 residues. The V and J ends lost 7 bases and 8 bases, in that order; junction bases with no gene match: 13. The CDR3 region has the DNA TGCAGCGCCGACCCCACTAGCGGGAGTGTTTATGAGCAGTTCTTC. It translates to CSADPTSGSVYEQFF.

CDR3 nucleotide sequence: TGTGCCAGCAGTGACAGGTTTCGCTCCTACGAGCAGTACTTC. It translates to CASSDRFRSYEQYF. The chain joins TRBV6-1 to TRBJ2-7, with D unresolved. V was pared by 3 bases and J by 0 bases, with 9 bases between. The germline gives CDR1 MNHNS, CDR2 SASEGT. The CDR3 is made up of 14 amino acids.

The chain links TRBV29-1 to TRBJ2-1, with 14 bases fitting TRBD2. CDR3 length: 15 amino acids. The V gene end was trimmed by 8 bases and the J gene end by 6 bases; junction bases not matched to a gene: 9. CDR1 and CDR2 (germline): SQVTM, ANQGSEA. CDR3 in DNA: TGCAGCCTCTTGACTAGCGGGAGGGCTGGCAATGAGCAGTTCTTC. It specifies CSLLTSGRAGNEQFF.

This clone has a handful of counts. The genes are TRBV28 and TRBJ2-3; tentative D call: TRBD2 (5 bases). Looked up from germline, CDR1 is MDHEN and CDR2 is SYDVKM. CDR3 length equals 16 residues. The germline V and J ends were trimmed by 4 bases and 4 bases, with 18 bases remaining between them. The DNA for the CDR3 is TGTGCCAGCAGTTATACCCTACTAGGGTCGGCAGATACGCAGTATTTT. It translates to CASSYTLLGSADTQYF.

V and J are TRBV6-5 and TRBJ1-6; tentative D call: TRBD1 (6 bases). V lost 6 bases and J lost 9, with 18 bases in between. Germline assignment: CDR1 MNHEY and CDR2 SVGAGI. The CDR3 spans 15 residues. The CDR3 here is CASSSTDRIGSPLHF. In DNA, the CDR3 is TGTGCCAGCAGCTCCACGGACAGAATCGGTTCACCCCTCCACTTT.

This clone was detected only a few times. CDR3 sequence: CASRPSDRGHSPLHF. The DNA of the CDR3 is TGTGCCAGCAGACCCTCGGACAGGGGGCATTCACCCCTCCACTTT. The V and J genes are TRBV11-1 and TRBJ1-6, with TRBD1 matching 11 bases. There are 15 residues in the CDR3. CDR1 and CDR2 (germline): SGHAT, FQDESV (reference sequence). V gave up 6 bases and J gave up 8 bases; unmatched junction bases: 6.

The chain has TRBV5-1 and TRBJ1-1; TRBD1 matches at 7 bases. Germline-derived CDR1 and CDR2 are SGHRS and YFSETQ. This CDR3 comprises 15 residues. V lost 0 bases to trimming and J lost 3 bases; unmatched junction nucleotides: 5. CDR3 residues: CASSLGHTGDTEAFF. In DNA, the CDR3 is TGCGCCAGCAGCTTGGGGCATACAGGGGACACTGAAGCTTTCTTT.

The chain joins TRBV6-5 to TRBJ1-6; possibly TRBD1 for D (6 bases). The CDR3 is 14 residues long. Trimming pared 7 bases from V and 9 bases from J, leaving 16 bases between. Germline V gene sequence: CDR1 MNHEY, CDR2 SVGAGI. The CDR3 protein is CASNTGSISSPLHF. The DNA of the CDR3 is TGTGCCAGCAATACAGGGTCGATCAGTTCACCCCTCCACTTT.

The CDR3 nucleotides read TGTGCCAGCAGCCTTAGCGGGGGGTCACAAGAGACCCAGTACTTC. This translates into CASSLSGGSQETQYF. The V call is TRBV5-5, the J call TRBJ2-5, with TRBD2 matching 10 bases. The germline V gene encodes CDR1 SGHKS and CDR2 YYEKEE (reference sequence). J lost 2 bases, V lost 4 bases, and 5 bases had no gene match. The CDR3 loop spans 15 amino acids.